These T cell receptor beta chains were read from a single sample in a study of regulatory T cells in long-lasting Graves disease. TCRdb processed the multiplex PCR reads anew with MiXCR; each CDR3 protein has one entry. The sample has fewer than 650,000 distinct CDR3 sequences; 15% to 20% are singletons. These same records also appear under a second study, on T cells in Graves' hyperthyroidism and ophthalmopathy.

The sequenced sample was peripheral blood mononuclear cells (PBMCs), obtained at new diagnosis, from a patient treated with antithyroid drugs. The receptors come from a woman in her twenties or thirties with Graves disease. The CDR3 runs from the conserved cysteine through the conserved F or W. D genes are given only for firm matches. Rows give clone size only sometimes, using once, few, many, or a class for an expanded clone.

TRBJ2-1 | TRBD2 | few | TRBV30 | TGTGCCTGGATTGGTCGGGACCGGGGGGTCTACAATGAGCAGTTCTTC | CAWIGRDRGVYNEQFF
TRBJ2-2 | TRBD1 | NA | TRBV19 | TGTGCCAGTAGTATAGAGGGGACAGGGAACACCGGGGAGCTGTTTTTT | CASSIEGTGNTGELFF
TRBJ1-1 | NA | NA | TRBV3-1 | TGTGCCAGCAGCCCCCAGGAGGGTAAAGCTTTCTTT | CASSPQEGKAFF
TRBJ2-3 | NA | NA | TRBV27 | TGTGCCAGCAGTTCGATCCGGGAGAGTCAGGTGAATACGCAGTATTTT | CASSSIRESQVNTQYF
TRBJ2-3 | TRBD2 | many | TRBV12-3/TRBV12-4 | TGTGCCAGCAGCTTAACTAGCGGGAGTCCCACAGATACGCAGTATTTT | CASSLTSGSPTDTQYF
TRBJ1-3 | NA | many | TRBV12-3/TRBV12-4 | TGTGCCAGTAAACATGGGCATGGAGGAAACACCATATATTTT | CASKHGHGGNTIYF
TRBJ1-2 | NA | NA | TRBV28 | TGTGCCAGCAGCAACAGGGCTTACTATGGCTGCACCTTC | CASSNRAYYGCTF
TRBJ2-1 | TRBD2 | many | TRBV6-2/TRBV6-3 | TGTGCCAGCAGTTACGAGCTAGCGGGGCCCCCCAATGAGCAGTTCTTC | CASSYELAGPPNEQFF
TRBJ2-1 | TRBD2 | many | TRBV28 | TGTGCCAGCAGCCCGGTCGGCGGGGGGAGATACAATGAGCAGTTCTTC | CASSPVGGGRYNEQFF
TRBJ1-1 | TRBD1 | NA | TRBV7-7 | TGTGCTAGCAGCCCCGGACAGGGAGCTGAAGCTTTCTTT | CASSPGQGAEAFF
TRBJ1-1 | NA | many | TRBV29-1 | TGCAGCGCTAGGGACACTGAAGCTTTCTTT | CSARDTEAFF
TRBJ1-1 | NA | once | TRBV7-9 | TGTGCCAGCAGCTTAGAAACAGCGCTTGTAGCTTTCTTT | CASSLETALVAFF
TRBJ1-5 | TRBD1 | NA | TRBV3-1 | TGTGCCAGCAGCCAAGGGACAGGGGGAAGAGTTACACAGCCCCAGCATTTT | CASSQGTGGRVTQPQHF
TRBJ1-1 | NA | many | TRBV6-1 | TGTGCCAGCAGCACTCAGAGGGGGACTGAAGCTTTCTTT | CASSTQRGTEAFF
TRBJ1-2 | TRBD1 | many | TRBV28 | TGTGCCAGCAGAGAAATCGGGACAGCTAACTATGGCTACACCTTC | CASREIGTANYGYTF
TRBJ1-2 | NA | few | TRBV6-5 | TGTGCCAGCAGTTACTCGTCGGTAGAGAACTATGGCTACACCTTC | CASSYSSVENYGYTF
TRBJ1-3 | NA | NA | TRBV7-9 | TGTGCCAGCAGCCTACCCACCGGGACACCTGGAAACACCATATATTTT | CASSLPTGTPGNTIYF
TRBJ2-4 | NA | NA | TRBV12-3/TRBV12-4 | TGTGCCAGCAGCCTTAGGACCTTAGCCAAAAACATTCAGTACTTC | CASSLRTLAKNIQYF
TRBJ2-7 | TRBD1 | many | TRBV5-1 | TGCGCCAGCAACGCAGGGACAGGGTTCGACGAGCAGTACTTC | CASNAGTGFDEQYF
TRBJ2-7 | TRBD2 | NA | TRBV19 | TGTGCCAGTAGTACCCACCGGGTGACTAGCGGTGCCTACGAGCAGTACTTC | CASSTHRVTSGAYEQYF
TRBJ2-2 | NA | few | TRBV30 | TGTGCCTGGAGTGTCGGTCTAGCGACCACCGGGGAGCTGTTTTTT | CAWSVGLATTGELFF
TRBJ2-5 | TRBD1 | NA | TRBV7-9 | TGTGCCAGCAGCTTCGACAGGGGGCTAGGGGAGATCCAGTACTTC | CASSFDRGLGEIQYF
TRBJ2-7 | TRBD1 | many | TRBV6-2/TRBV6-3 | TGTGCCAGCAGTGACCCCGAGGGGGCCCACGAGCAGTACTTC | CASSDPEGAHEQYF
TRBJ2-7 | TRBD1 | many | TRBV7-2 | TGTGCCAGCAGCCCAGGGACAGGGGTTACCTACGAGCAGTACTTC | CASSPGTGVTYEQYF
TRBJ2-7 | NA | few | TRBV11-2 | TGTGCCAGCAGCTTTTTTGTTGGTATAGGGAGACAGCCTCTGTCCTACGAGCAGTACTTC | CASSFFVGIGRQPLSYEQYF
TRBJ2-1 | NA | many | TRBV6-1 | TGTGCCAGCAGTGAAAGTCTCTACTCCTACAATGAGCAGTTCTTC | CASSESLYSYNEQFF
TRBJ2-7 | NA | NA | TRBV4-2 | TGTGCCAGCAGCCAAGAATTGAGGGCGGGTCCCCCCTACGAGCAGTACTTC | CASSQELRAGPPYEQYF
TRBJ2-7 | TRBD1 | few | TRBV28 | TGTGCCAGCAGAGGACAGGGCGGCAATTCCTACGAGCAGTACTTC | CASRGQGGNSYEQYF
TRBJ1-1 | NA | many | TRBV2 | TGTGCCAGCAGAGAATCCGGGCTGAACACTGAAGCTTTCTTT | CASRESGLNTEAFF